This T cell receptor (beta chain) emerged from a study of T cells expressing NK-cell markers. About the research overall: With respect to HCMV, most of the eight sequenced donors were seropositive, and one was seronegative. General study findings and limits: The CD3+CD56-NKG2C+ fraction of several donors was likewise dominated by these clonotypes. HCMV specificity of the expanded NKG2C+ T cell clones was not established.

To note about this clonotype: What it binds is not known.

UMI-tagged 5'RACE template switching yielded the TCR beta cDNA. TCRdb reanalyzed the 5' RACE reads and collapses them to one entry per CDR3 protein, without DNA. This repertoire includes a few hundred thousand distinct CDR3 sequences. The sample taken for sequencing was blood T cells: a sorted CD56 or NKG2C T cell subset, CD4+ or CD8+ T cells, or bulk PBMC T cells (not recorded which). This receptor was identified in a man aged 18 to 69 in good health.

The CDR3 loop reads CASSLPIGTGFRTGELFF. The V call is TRBV28, the J call TRBJ2-2; TCRdb's D gene call, TRBD1, goes unchecked for lack of DNA. Germline lookup yields CDR1 MDHEN and CDR2 SYDVKM. This CDR3 has 18 amino acids.